The rows below give T cell receptor beta chains drawn from one sample of a study of CD8 T cells in Susac syndrome. Each CDR3 protein is one row after TCRdb ran MiXCR on the immunoSEQ multiplex PCR reads. Of about 100,000 distinct CDR3 sequences listed, 90% to 95% were seen once; the top ten hold about 0.32%. The sample consisted of CD8+ T cells from PBMCs. These receptors were taken from a human donor in good health. The CDR3 runs from the conserved cysteine through the conserved F or W. Each record gives: J gene, clone size, V gene, D gene, CDR3 protein, CDR3 DNA. D genes are given only for firm matches. Expanded clones get a size class; other rows say once, few or many, or leave the size out.

TRBJ1-1,.,TRBV29-1,TRBD1,CSGRQGAEAFF,TGCAGCGGCAGACAGGGGGCTGAAGCTTTCTTT
TRBJ1-1,.,TRBV19,TRBD1,CASSNPRGLNTEAFF,TGTGCCAGTTCCAACCCGAGGGGGCTAAACACTGAAGCTTTCTTT
TRBJ2-1,.,TRBV30,.,CAWTPGLSYNEQFF,TGTGCCTGGACCCCCGGACTTTCCTACAATGAGCAGTTCTTC
TRBJ1-3,once,TRBV7-9,.,CASSLEGGPRTIYF,TGTGCCAGCAGCTTAGAGGGAGGGCCGCGCACCATATATTTT
TRBJ1-5,.,TRBV7-9,.,CASSVGTLRNQPQHF,TGTGCCAGCAGCGTAGGGACTCTTCGCAATCAGCCCCAGCATTTT
TRBJ1-1,.,TRBV13,.,CASSLGKGYTEAFF,TGTGCCAGCAGCTTAGGTAAGGGTTACACTGAAGCTTTCTTT
TRBJ1-4,.,TRBV19,.,CASSQTSGWIKLFF,TGTGCCAGTAGCCAAACTTCAGGCTGGATAAAACTGTTTTTT
TRBJ1-2,.,TRBV20-1,.,CSAGLQGRDGYTF,TGCAGTGCTGGACTCCAGGGGCGGGACGGCTACACCTTC
TRBJ2-2,.,TRBV2,.,CASRENTGELFF,TGTGCCAGCAGGGAGAACACCGGGGAGCTGTTTTTT
TRBJ2-1,.,TRBV24-1,.,CATSGPSAGTLGEQFF,TGTGCCACCAGTGGTCCGTCAGCAGGGACTTTAGGTGAGCAGTTCTTC
TRBJ2-7,.,TRBV13,.,CASSAGPSSYEQYF,TGTGCCAGCAGCGCCGGACCGAGCTCCTACGAGCAGTACTTC
TRBJ2-2,few,TRBV19,.,CASSYSGELFF,TGTGCCAGTAGTTACAGCGGGGAGCTGTTTTTT
TRBJ2-1,.,TRBV6-2/TRBV6-3,.,CASSYSPPSYNEQFF,TGTGCCAGCAGTTACTCTCCTCCTTCCTACAATGAGCAGTTCTTC
TRBJ2-3,.,TRBV9,.,CASSVGGSGSDTQYF,TGTGCCAGCAGCGTAGGCGGCTCGGGGTCAGATACGCAGTATTTT
TRBJ2-7,.,TRBV5-6,.,CASSLGPGGHTYEQYF,TGTGCCAGCAGCTTGGGACCAGGAGGCCACACCTACGAGCAGTACTTC
TRBJ1-2,.,TRBV29-1,.,CSVEEFRDPNYGYTF,TGCAGCGTTGAAGAATTCAGGGACCCTAACTATGGCTACACCTTC
TRBJ2-7,.,TRBV20-1,.,CSAGGPGPQGYYEQYF,TGCAGTGCTGGCGGCCCCGGCCCACAGGGATATTACGAGCAGTACTTC
TRBJ1-1,.,TRBV29-1,.,CSVVAANTEAFF,TGCAGCGTTGTAGCAGCGAACACTGAAGCTTTCTTT
TRBJ2-7,once,TRBV27,TRBD2,CATRGLAGAPLEQYF,TGTGCCACCAGGGGGCTAGCGGGGGCCCCACTCGAGCAGTACTTC
TRBJ2-7,few,TRBV30,.,CAWSVPGRAYEQYF,TGTGCCTGGAGTGTACCCGGACGGGCCTACGAGCAGTACTTC
TRBJ1-4,.,TRBV9,TRBD1,CASSPGQRPNEKLFF,TGTGCCAGCAGCCCGGGACAGCGACCTAATGAAAAACTGTTTTTT
TRBJ1-6,.,TRBV20-1,.,CSARGDGPPLHF,TGCAGTGCTAGGGGCGATGGTCCACCCCTCCACTTT
TRBJ1-6,.,TRBV14,.,CASSPAPLHF,TGTGCCAGCAGCCCAGCCCCCCTCCACTTT
TRBJ2-7,.,TRBV6-6,.,CASLRGGSYEQYF,TGTGCCAGCCTGAGGGGGGGGTCCTACGAGCAGTACTTC
TRBJ1-2,.,TRBV7-2,TRBD1,CASSPLRDSYGYTF,TGTGCCAGCAGCCCCCTCCGGGACAGCTATGGCTACACCTTC
TRBJ2-6,.,TRBV15,.,CATSISGRVSGANVLTF,TGTGCCACCAGCATCTCCGGACGGGTCTCTGGGGCCAACGTCCTGACTTTC
TRBJ2-5,once,TRBV13,.,CASSLPQGTQYF,TGTGCCAGCAGCTTACCCCAGGGCACCCAGTACTTC
TRBJ1-2,.,TRBV12-3/TRBV12-4,.,CASSLGTVYGYTF,TGTGCCAGCAGTTTAGGGACAGTTTATGGCTACACCTTC
TRBJ1-4,.,TRBV4-1,.,CASAVGSSADEKLFF,TGCGCCAGCGCGGTCGGGAGCAGCGCGGACGAAAAACTGTTTTTT
TRBJ2-5,once,TRBV7-8,TRBD2,CASSFGLAGAQETQYF,TGTGCCAGCAGCTTCGGACTAGCGGGTGCTCAAGAGACCCAGTACTTC
TRBJ2-7,.,TRBV19,.,CASSIGSGYSYEQYF,TGTGCCAGTAGTATCGGTTCGGGGTACTCCTACGAGCAGTACTTC
TRBJ2-1,.,TRBV7-2,TRBD2,CASSLVGSGGPKDEQFF,TGTGCCAGCAGCTTAGTGGGTAGCGGGGGCCCAAAGGATGAGCAGTTCTTC
TRBJ2-2,.,TRBV10-3,.,CAIREDNPYTGELFF,TGTGCCATCAGAGAGGACAACCCTTACACCGGGGAGCTGTTTTTT
TRBJ2-5,.,TRBV7-9,TRBD2,CASSWPPERGDQETQYF,TGTGCCAGCAGCTGGCCCCCTGAGCGGGGGGATCAAGAGACCCAGTACTTC
TRBJ2-2,.,TRBV6-1,TRBD2,CAGGREDTGELFF,TGTGCCGGGGGTCGGGAGGACACCGGGGAGCTGTTTTTT
TRBJ1-1,.,TRBV29-1,.,CSGAYLDTEAFF,TGCAGCGGGGCGTATCTGGACACTGAAGCTTTCTTT
TRBJ1-3,.,TRBV15,TRBD1,CATSKDRPNTIYF,TGTGCCACCAGCAAGGACAGGCCGAACACCATATATTTT
TRBJ2-1,.,TRBV14,.,CASSQDRGTHRIF,TGTGCCAGCAGCCAAGATCGGGGTACCCACCGGATCTTC
TRBJ2-6,.,TRBV10-3,.,CAISESRGSGANVLTF,TGTGCCATCAGTGAGTCGCGGGGATCCGGGGCCAACGTCCTGACTTTC
TRBJ2-5,.,TRBV10-3,TRBD1,CAISAGTGGLETQYF,TGTGCCATCAGTGCCGGGACAGGGGGCTTGGAGACCCAGTACTTC
TRBJ1-2,.,TRBV7-6,TRBD1,CASSGAGQGGYGYTF,TGTGCCAGCAGCGGAGCCGGACAGGGAGGCTATGGCTACACCTTC
TRBJ1-1,once,TRBV2,TRBD1,CATRQGYMNTEAFF,TGTGCCACCAGACAGGGGTACATGAACACTGAAGCTTTCTTT
TRBJ2-1,.,TRBV6-6,.,CASTSGQVSYNEQFF,TGTGCCAGCACTTCTGGGCAGGTCTCCTACAATGAGCAGTTCTTC
TRBJ2-7,once,TRBV5-6,.,CASSPRTVRPYEQYF,TGTGCCAGCAGCCCGCGGACAGTCCGACCCTACGAGCAGTACTTC
TRBJ2-3,.,TRBV3-1,TRBD2,CASSPRPGLADYTQYF,TGTGCCAGCAGCCCCCGGCCGGGACTAGCGGATTATACGCAGTATTTT
TRBJ2-7,.,TRBV20-1,.,CSAREEGAASRYEQYF,TGCAGTGCTAGAGAGGAGGGAGCGGCCTCACGCTACGAGCAGTACTTC
TRBJ2-7,.,TRBV4-2,.,CASSQEDLFHEQYF,TGTGCCAGCAGCCAAGAGGACCTATTCCACGAGCAGTACTTC
TRBJ2-7,once,TRBV29-1,TRBD2,CSVGNGEGYEQYF,TGCAGCGTTGGGAACGGGGAGGGGTACGAGCAGTACTTC
TRBJ2-3,.,TRBV29-1,TRBD1,CSVERWLDRDPRGSTDTQYF,TGCAGCGTTGAAAGGTGGTTGGACAGGGACCCCCGGGGTAGCACAGATACGCAGTATTTT
TRBJ1-1,.,TRBV13,.,CASSLGREYEAFF,TGTGCCAGCAGCTTAGGTCGTGAGTATGAAGCTTTCTTT
TRBJ2-7,.,TRBV20-1,.,CSAIPFLPEQYF,TGCAGTGCGATACCCTTTCTCCCCGAGCAGTACTTC
TRBJ1-5,.,TRBV14,.,CASSPLRGEGGNQPQHF,TGTGCCAGCAGCCCTCTGAGAGGGGAGGGAGGCAATCAGCCCCAGCATTTT
TRBJ1-1,.,TRBV24-1,.,CATSPGEKAFF,TGTGCCACCAGTCCGGGGGAAAAAGCTTTCTTT
TRBJ1-1,.,TRBV20-1,.,CSAGWGEYTEAFF,TGCAGTGCGGGGTGGGGGGAGTACACTGAAGCTTTCTTT